This T cell receptor (beta chain) was captured in a study of Ad26.COV2.S vaccination and SARS-CoV-2 variants. Worth noting for this clone: Its antigen is currently unknown.

Study-level points and caveats: The TCR breadth and depth analyses may have produced an underestimate of total T cell responses. Marked by substantial breadth, spike-specific CD8+ and CD4+ T cell responses were reportedly seen after vaccination. Placebo recipients trailed vaccine recipients in spike-specific TCR breadth. Similar non-spike TCR breadth was seen in vaccine and placebo recipients.

This CDR3 has 16 residues. V lost 5 bases and J 0 bases, leaving 16 bases between the germline ends. The germline V gene has CDR1 ENHRY and CDR2 SYGVKD. The assay was immunoSEQ multiplex PCR, and TCRdb's table has in-frame clones only and misses some. The data contain fewer than 150,000 clones, approximately 90% of them singletons. The receptor was derived from a human donor who had recovered from COVID-19. This specimen was peripheral blood, taken after recovery from COVID-19. This chain uses TRBV10-3 with TRBJ2-5, with D possibly TRBD1 on 7 matching bases. CDR3 DNA: TGTGCCATCAGTCAGAGGAGGGGGCGTAACCAAGAGACCCAGTACTTC. The encoded protein is CAISQRRGRNQETQYF.